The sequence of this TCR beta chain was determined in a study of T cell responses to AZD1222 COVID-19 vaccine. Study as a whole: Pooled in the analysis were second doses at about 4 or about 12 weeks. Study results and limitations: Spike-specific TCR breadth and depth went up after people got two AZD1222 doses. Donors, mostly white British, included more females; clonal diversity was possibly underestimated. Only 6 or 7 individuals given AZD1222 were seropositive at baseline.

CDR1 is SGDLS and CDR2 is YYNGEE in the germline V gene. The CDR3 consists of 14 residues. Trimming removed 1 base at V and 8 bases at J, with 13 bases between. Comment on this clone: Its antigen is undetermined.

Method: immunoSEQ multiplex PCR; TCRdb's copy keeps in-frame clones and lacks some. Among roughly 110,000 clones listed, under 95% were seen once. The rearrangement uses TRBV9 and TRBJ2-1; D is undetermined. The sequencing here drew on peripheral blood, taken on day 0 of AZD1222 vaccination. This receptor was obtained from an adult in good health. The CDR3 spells CASSVTKGTDEQFF. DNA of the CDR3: TGTGCCAGCAGCGTAACCAAAGGCACTGATGAGCAGTTCTTC.